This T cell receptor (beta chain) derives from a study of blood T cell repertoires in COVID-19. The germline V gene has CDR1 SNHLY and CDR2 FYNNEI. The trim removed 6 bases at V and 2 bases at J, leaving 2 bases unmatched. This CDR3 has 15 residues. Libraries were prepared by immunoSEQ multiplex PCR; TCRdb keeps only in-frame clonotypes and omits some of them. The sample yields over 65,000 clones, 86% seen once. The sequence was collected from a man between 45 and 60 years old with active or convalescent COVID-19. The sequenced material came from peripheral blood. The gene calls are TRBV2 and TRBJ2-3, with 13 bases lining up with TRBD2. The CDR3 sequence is CASRGLAGITDTQYF. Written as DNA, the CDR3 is TGTGCCAGCAGGGGACTAGCGGGGATCACAGATACGCAGTATTTT.